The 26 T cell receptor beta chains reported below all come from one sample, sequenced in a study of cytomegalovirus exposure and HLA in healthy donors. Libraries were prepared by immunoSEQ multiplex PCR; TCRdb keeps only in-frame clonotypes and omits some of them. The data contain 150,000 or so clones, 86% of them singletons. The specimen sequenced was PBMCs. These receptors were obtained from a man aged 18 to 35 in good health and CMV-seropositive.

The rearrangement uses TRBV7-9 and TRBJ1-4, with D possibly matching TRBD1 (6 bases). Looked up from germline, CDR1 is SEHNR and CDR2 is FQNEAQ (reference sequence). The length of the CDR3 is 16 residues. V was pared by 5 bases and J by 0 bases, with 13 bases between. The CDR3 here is CASSLYGTSTNEKLFF. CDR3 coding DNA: TGTGCCAGCAGCCTATACGGGACATCAACTAATGAAAAACTGTTTTTT.

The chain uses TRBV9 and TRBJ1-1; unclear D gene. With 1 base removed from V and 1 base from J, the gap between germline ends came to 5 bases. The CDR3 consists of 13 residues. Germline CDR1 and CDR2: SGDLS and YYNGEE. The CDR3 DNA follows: TGTGCCAGCAGCGTACAGCGGAACACTGAAGCTTTCTTT. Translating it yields CASSVQRNTEAFF.

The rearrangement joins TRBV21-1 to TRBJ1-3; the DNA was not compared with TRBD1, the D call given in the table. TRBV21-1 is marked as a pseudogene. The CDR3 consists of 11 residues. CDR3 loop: CASGGRGTIYF. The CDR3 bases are TGTGCTTCAGGGGGCCGAGGCACCATATATTTT.

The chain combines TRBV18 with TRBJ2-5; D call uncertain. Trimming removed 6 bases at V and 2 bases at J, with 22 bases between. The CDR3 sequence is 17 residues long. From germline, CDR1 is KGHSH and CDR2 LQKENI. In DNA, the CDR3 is TGTGCCAGCTCCCCCCTCCCCCCCGGCGGATCTCAAGAGACCCAGTACTTC. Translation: CASSPLPPGGSQETQYF.

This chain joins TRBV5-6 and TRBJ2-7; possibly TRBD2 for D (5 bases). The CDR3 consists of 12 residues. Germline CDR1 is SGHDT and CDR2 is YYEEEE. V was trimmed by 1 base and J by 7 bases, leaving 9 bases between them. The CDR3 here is CASSLLGREQYF. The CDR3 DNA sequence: TGTGCCAGCAGCTTGTTAGGGAGAGAGCAGTACTTC.

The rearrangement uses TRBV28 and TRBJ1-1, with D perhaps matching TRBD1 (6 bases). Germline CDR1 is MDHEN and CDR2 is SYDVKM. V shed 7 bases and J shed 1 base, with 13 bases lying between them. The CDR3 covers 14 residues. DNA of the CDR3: TGTGCCAGCACCCGGGGGGGGGCGAACACTGAAGCTTTCTTT. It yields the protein CASTRGGANTEAFF.

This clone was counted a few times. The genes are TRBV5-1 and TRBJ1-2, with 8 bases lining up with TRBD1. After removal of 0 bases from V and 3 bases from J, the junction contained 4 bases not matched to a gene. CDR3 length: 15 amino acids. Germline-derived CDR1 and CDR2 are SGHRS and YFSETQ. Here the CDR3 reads CASSLGRTGYYGYTF. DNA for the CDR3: TGCGCCAGCAGCTTGGGGAGGACAGGGTACTATGGCTACACCTTC.

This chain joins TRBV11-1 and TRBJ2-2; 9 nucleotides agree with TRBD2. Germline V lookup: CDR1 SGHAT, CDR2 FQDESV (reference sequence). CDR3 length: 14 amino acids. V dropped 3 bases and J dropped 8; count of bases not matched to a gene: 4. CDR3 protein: CASSFSGSAGELFF. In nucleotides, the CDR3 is TGTGCCAGCAGCTTTAGCGGGAGCGCTGGGGAGCTGTTTTTT.

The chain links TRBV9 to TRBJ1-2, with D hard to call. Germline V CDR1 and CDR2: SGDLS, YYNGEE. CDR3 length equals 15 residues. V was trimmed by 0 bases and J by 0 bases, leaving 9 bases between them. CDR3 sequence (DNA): TGTGCCAGCAGCGTAGAGGCCCGGGCTAACTATGGCTACACCTTC. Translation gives CASSVEARANYGYTF. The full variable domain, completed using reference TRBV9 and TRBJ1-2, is DSGVTQTPKHLITATGQRVTLRCSPRSGDLSVYWYQQSLDQGLQFLIQYYNGEERAKGNILERFSAQQFPDLHSELNLSSLELGDSALYFCASSVEARANYGYTFGSGTRLTVV.

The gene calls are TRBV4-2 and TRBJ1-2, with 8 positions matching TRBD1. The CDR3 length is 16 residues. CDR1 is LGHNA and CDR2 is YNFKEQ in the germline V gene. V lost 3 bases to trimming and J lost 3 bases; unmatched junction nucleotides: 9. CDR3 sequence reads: CASSHLGQGEYYGYTF. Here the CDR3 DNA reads TGTGCCAGCAGCCATTTAGGACAGGGCGAGTACTATGGCTACACCTTC.

CDR3 DNA sequence: TGTGCCAGCAGCTTAGGGGCTATCAATGAGCAGTTCTTC. Encoded protein: CASSLGAINEQFF. This chain links TRBV11-3 with TRBJ2-1; D is ambiguous. Germline V gene lookup returns CDR1 SGHNT and CDR2 YENEEA. This CDR3 spans 13 amino acids. V was cut by 1 base and J by 6 bases, with 7 bases left in between.

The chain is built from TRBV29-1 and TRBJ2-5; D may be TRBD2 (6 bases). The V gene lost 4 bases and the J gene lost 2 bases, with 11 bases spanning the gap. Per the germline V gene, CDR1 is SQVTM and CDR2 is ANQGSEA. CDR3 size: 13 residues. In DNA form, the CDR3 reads TGCAGCGTTGCCGGAGGGCCGCAAGAGACCCAGTACTTC. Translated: CSVAGGPQETQYF.

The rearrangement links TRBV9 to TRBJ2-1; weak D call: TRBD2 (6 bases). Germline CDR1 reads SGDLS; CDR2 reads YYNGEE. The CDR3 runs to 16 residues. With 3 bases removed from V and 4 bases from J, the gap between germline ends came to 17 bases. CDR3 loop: CASSGYRDSLYNEQFF. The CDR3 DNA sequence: TGTGCCAGCAGCGGTTACCGGGACTCCCTATACAATGAGCAGTTCTTC.

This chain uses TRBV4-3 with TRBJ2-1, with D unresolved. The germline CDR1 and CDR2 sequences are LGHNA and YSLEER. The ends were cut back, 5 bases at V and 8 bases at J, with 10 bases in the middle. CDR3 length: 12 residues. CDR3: CASSESTDEQFF. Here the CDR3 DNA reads TGCGCCAGCAGCGAATCCACGGATGAGCAGTTCTTC.

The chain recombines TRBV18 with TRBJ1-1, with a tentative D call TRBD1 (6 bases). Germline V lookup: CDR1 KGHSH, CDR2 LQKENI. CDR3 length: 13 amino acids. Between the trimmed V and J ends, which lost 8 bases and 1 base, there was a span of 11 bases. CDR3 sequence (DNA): TGTGCCAGCCGAGAGGGGGAGAACACTGAAGCTTTCTTT. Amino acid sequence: CASREGENTEAFF.

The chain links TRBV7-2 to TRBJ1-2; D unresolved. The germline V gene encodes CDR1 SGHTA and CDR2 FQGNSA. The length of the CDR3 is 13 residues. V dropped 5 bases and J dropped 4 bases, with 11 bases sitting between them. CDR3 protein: CASSPTEGYGYTF. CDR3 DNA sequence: TGTGCCAGCAGCCCTACGGAGGGCTATGGCTACACCTTC. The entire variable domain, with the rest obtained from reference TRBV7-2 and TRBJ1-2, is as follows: GAGVSQSPSNKVTEKGKDVELRCDPISGHTALYWYRQSLGQGLEFLIYFQGNSAPDKSGLPSDRFSAERTGGSVSTLTIQRTQQEDSAVYLCASSPTEGYGYTFGSGTRLTVV.

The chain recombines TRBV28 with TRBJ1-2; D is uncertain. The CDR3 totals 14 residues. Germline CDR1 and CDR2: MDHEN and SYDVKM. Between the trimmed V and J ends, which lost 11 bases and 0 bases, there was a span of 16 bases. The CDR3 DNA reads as TGTGCCGTCTCCCGGGATAGGACTAACTATGGCTACACCTTC. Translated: CAVSRDRTNYGYTF.

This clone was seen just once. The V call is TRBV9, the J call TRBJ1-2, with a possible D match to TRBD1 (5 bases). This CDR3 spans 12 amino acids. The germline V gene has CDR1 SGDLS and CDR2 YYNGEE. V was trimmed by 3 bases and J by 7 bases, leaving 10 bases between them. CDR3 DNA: TGTGCCAGCAGCGCACAGGAGGGTGGCTACACCTTC. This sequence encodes CASSAQEGGYTF.

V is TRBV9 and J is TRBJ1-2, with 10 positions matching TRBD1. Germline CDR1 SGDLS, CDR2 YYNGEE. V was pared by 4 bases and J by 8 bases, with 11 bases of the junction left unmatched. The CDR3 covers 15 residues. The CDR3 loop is CASSYQDRGIWGYTF. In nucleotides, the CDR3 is TGTGCCAGCAGCTACCAGGACAGGGGGATTTGGGGCTACACCTTC.

The CDR3 nucleotides read TGTGCCAGCAGTTACTCTTATGGGGGGGAGGTTTTCTTT. It translates to CASSYSYGGEVFF. The chain links TRBV6-6 to TRBJ1-1; D might be TRBD1 (5 bases). Germline V gives CDR1 MNHNY, CDR2 SVGAGI (reference sequence). V lost 0 bases, J lost 13 bases, and 15 bases lay in between. This CDR3 region has 13 residues.

The CDR3 DNA sequence: TGTGCCAGCAGTCCGACAGCCCCCTTTAATGGCTACACCTTC. This sequence encodes CASSPTAPFNGYTF. The gene calls are TRBV27 and TRBJ1-2, with D perhaps TRBD1 (5 bases). The V gene lost 5 bases and the J gene lost 6 bases, with 16 bases spanning the gap. This CDR3 comprises 14 residues. Germline V gene lookup returns CDR1 MNHEY and CDR2 SMNVEV (reference sequence).

The CDR3 DNA is TGTGCCAGCAGGAGGACCATAGCGGGAGGAAGGCCCCAGTACTTC. This codes for CASRRTIAGGRPQYF. This chain connects TRBV28 to TRBJ2-5; 10 bases are a match to TRBD2. Unmatched junction bases numbered 13, after V lost 6 bases and J lost 9 bases. Germline V lookup: CDR1 MDHEN, CDR2 SYDVKM. The CDR3 has 15 amino acids.

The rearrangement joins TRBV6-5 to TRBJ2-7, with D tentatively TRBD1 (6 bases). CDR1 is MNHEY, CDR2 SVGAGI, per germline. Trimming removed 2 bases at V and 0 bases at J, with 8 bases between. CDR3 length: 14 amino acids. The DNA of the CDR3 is TGTGCCAGCAGTTACCGGGACACCTCCTACGAGCAGTACTTC. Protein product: CASSYRDTSYEQYF.

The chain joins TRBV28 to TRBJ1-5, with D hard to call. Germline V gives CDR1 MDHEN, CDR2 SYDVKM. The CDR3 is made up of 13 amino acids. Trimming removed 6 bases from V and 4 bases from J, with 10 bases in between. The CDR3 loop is CASRLGRNQPQHF. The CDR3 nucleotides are TGTGCCAGCAGACTAGGACGGAATCAGCCCCAGCATTTT.

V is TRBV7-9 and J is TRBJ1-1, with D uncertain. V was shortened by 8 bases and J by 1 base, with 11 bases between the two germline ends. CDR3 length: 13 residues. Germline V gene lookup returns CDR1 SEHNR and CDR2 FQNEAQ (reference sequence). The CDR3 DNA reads TGTGCCAGCTTAAGAAGAGAGAACACTGAAGCTTTCTTT. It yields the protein CASLRRENTEAFF. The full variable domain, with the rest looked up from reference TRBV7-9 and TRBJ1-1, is DTGVSQNPRHKITKRGQNVTFRCDPISEHNRLYWYRQTLGQGPEFLTYFQNEAQLEKSRLLSDRFSAERPKGSFSTLEIQRTEQGDSAMYLCASLRRENTEAFFGQGTRLTVV.

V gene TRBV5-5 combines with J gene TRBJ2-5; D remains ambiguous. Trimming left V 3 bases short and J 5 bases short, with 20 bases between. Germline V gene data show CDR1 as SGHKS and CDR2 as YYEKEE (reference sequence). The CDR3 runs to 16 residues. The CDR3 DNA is TGTGCCAGCAGCTCCCGGGTGGTTACGATTGGCGAGACCCAGTACTTC. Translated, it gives CASSSRVVTIGETQYF.